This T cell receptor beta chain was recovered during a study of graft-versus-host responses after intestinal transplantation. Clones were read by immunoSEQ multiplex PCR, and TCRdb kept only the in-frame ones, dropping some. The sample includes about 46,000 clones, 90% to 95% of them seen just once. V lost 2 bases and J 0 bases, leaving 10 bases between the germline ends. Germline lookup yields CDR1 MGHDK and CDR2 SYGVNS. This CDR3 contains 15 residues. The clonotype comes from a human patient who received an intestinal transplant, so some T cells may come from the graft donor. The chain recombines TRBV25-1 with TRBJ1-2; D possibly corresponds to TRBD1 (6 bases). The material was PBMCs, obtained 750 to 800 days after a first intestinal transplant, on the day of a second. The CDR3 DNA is TGTGCCAGCAGTGAAGGGGGGCGTTCTAACTATGGCTACACCTTC. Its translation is CASSEGGRSNYGYTF.